The next 15 T cell receptor beta chains were all read from a single sample in a study of Graves' ophthalmopathy and Graves' hyperthyroidism. Amplification from RNA transcripts yielded the TCR beta CDR3 regions. First-round RT-PCR employed HTBI primers, with a second-round multiplex PCR after it. TCRdb reanalysed the multiplex PCR reads using MiXCR and keeps one entry per CDR3 protein. The sample yields hundreds of thousands of distinct CDR3 sequences, around 20% seen once. The sample taken for sequencing was peripheral blood. These receptors were obtained from a woman under 30 with stable Graves' hyperthyroidism.

Ten or more counts support this clonotype. The gene calls are TRBV6-5 and TRBJ2-4, with D tentatively TRBD2 (5 bases). CDR1 and CDR2 (germline): MNHEY, SVGAGI. The V end lost 0 bases, the J end lost 0 bases, and 6 bases lay between the germline ends. CDR3 length: 15 residues. The CDR3 loop reads CASSYSRGAKNIQYF. The CDR3 DNA sequence: TGTGCCAGCAGTTACTCTCGGGGAGCCAAAAACATTCAGTACTTC.

This clonotype was recorded many times. The J gene is TRBJ1-3, the V gene TRBV12-3 or TRBV12-4; D is undetermined. This CDR3 region has 12 residues. Trimming stripped 3 bases from V and 3 bases from J, with 3 bases between. CDR3 sequence reads: CASSFNGNTIYF. Here the CDR3 DNA reads TGTGCCAGCAGTTTTAATGGAAACACCATATATTTT.

Here the CDR3 DNA reads TGCAGTGCTAACTTTCACGGGACCCACGGGCGTCAGCCCCAGCATTTT. Translating gives CSANFHGTHGRQPQHF. The gene calls are TRBV20-1 and TRBJ1-5; D might be TRBD1 (5 bases). This CDR3 has 16 residues. The germline CDR1 and CDR2 sequences are DFQATT and SNEGSKA (reference sequence). Trimming cost V 4 bases and J 6 bases, with 22 bases left between them.

In regard to this clonotype: A much larger clone lies one base from this, so it may be a read error. CDR3 region: CASSLSGRGETKYF. The CDR3 DNA follows: TGCGCCAGCAGCTTATCAGGACGGGGAGAGACCAAGTACTTC. The chain is built from TRBV5-1 and TRBJ2-5; D might be TRBD2 (5 bases). The CDR3 runs to 14 residues. The germline V gene has CDR1 SGHRS and CDR2 YFSETQ.

This clonotype was seen ten or more times. The genes are TRBV7-2 and TRBJ2-5, with TRBD2 matching 10 bases. Germline V gene data show CDR1 as SGHTA and CDR2 as FQGNSA. The CDR3 spans 15 residues. V lost 3 bases to trimming and J lost 5 bases; unmatched junction nucleotides: 6. In nucleotides, the CDR3 is TGTGCCAGCAGCTTCACTAGCGGGGTGGGGGAGACCCAGTACTTC. It codes for CASSFTSGVGETQYF.

At least ten counts were recorded for this clonotype. The chain is built from TRBV7-8 and TRBJ2-7; 9 bases fit TRBD1. CDR3 length: 16 amino acids. Per germline, CDR1 SGHVS and CDR2 FQNEAQ. J lost 3 bases, V lost 5 bases, and 11 bases had no gene match. The CDR3 DNA follows: TGTGCCAGCAGCAGACCTCCGGGACAGGGAATCTACGAGCAGTACTTC. Protein product: CASSRPPGQGIYEQYF.

This clonotype has ten or more counts. The chain combines TRBV7-2 with TRBJ2-7, with D maybe TRBD2 (6 bases). Trimming left V 0 bases short and J 7 bases short, with 13 bases between. In germline, CDR1 is SGHTA, CDR2 FQGNSA. The length of the CDR3 is 14 residues. The CDR3 is CASSLASGVVEQYF. Here the CDR3 DNA reads TGTGCCAGCAGCTTAGCCTCGGGAGTGGTTGAGCAGTACTTC.

CDR3 bases: TGTGCCAGCAGCTCGCCAGGTGGGGGAAAAGAGACCCAGTACTTC. Its translation: CASSSPGGGKETQYF. V and J are TRBV7-2 and TRBJ2-5; tentatively, D is TRBD1 or TRBD2 (5 bases each). V lost 4 bases and J lost 3, with 15 bases in between. The CDR3 has 15 residues. CDR1 SGHTA and CDR2 FQGNSA come from the germline V gene.

This clonotype was counted at least ten times. This chain joins TRBV12-5 and TRBJ2-7, with D hard to call. CDR1 is LGHNT, CDR2 FRNRAP, per germline. The V and J ends lost 3 bases and 8 bases respectively, with 11 bases between them. The CDR3 consists of 12 residues. The CDR3: CASGFFDFKQYF. CDR3 DNA sequence: TGTGCTAGTGGTTTTTTCGACTTTAAGCAGTACTTC.

Notes on this clonotype: This may arise from a read error, as a much more abundant clone is one base away. The gene calls are TRBV28 and TRBJ1-2; tentative D call: TRBD1 (6 bases). The length of the CDR3 is 12 residues. Trimming shortened V by 10 bases and J by 4 bases, and 13 bases separated the two germline ends. Germline V lookup: CDR1 MDHEN, CDR2 SYDVKM. The DNA for the CDR3 is TGTGCCAACACTACAGGGCTCTATGGCTACACCTTC. Translating gives CANTTGLYGYTF.

This clonotype was seen many times. Here the CDR3 reads CASSMQIQETQYF. DNA of the CDR3: TGTGCCAGTAGTATGCAGATCCAAGAGACCCAGTACTTC. The V call is TRBV19, the J call TRBJ2-5; D ambiguous. The germline V gene encodes CDR1 LNHDA and CDR2 SQIVND (reference sequence). This CDR3 spans 13 amino acids. V was pared by 3 bases and J by 1 base, with 6 bases between.

This sequence joins TRBV5-6 and TRBJ1-1; D is undetermined. Per germline, CDR1 SGHDT and CDR2 YYEEEE. This CDR3 has 14 amino acids. The V end lost 1 base, the J end lost 0 bases, and 7 bases lay between the germline ends. Here the CDR3 DNA reads TGTGCCAGCAGCTTGCGGACCCTGAACACTGAAGCTTTCTTT. This encodes CASSLRTLNTEAFF.

The chain couples TRBV7-8 to TRBJ1-6; TRBD1 is a possible D gene (5 bases). Germline CDR1 SGHVS, CDR2 FQNEAQ. Trimming removed 5 bases at V and 7 bases at J, with 12 bases between. The CDR3 covers 14 residues. The chain's CDR3 is CASSRGGANSPLHF. The CDR3, as DNA: TGTGCCAGCAGCCGGGGGGGAGCGAATTCACCCCTCCACTTT.

This clonotype was detected ten times or more. This chain joins TRBV29-1 and TRBJ1-2; D is unresolved. The CDR3 runs 11 residues. Germline V gives CDR1 SQVTM, CDR2 ANQGSEA. The V gene lost 2 bases and the J gene lost 8 bases, with 9 bases spanning the gap. The CDR3 nucleotides read TGCAGCGTTGAACGGCTGGGGGGCTACACCTTC. Protein: CSVERLGGYTF.

J is TRBJ1-1 and V is TRBV12-5; no clear D. Trimming pared 0 bases from V and 3 bases from J, leaving 11 bases between. The CDR3 runs 15 residues. Germline assignment: CDR1 LGHNT and CDR2 FRNRAP. DNA of the CDR3: TGTGCTAGTGGTTTGGTACTGAACACTTACACTGAAGCTTTCTTT. Its translation is CASGLVLNTYTEAFF.